Ten or more counts support the clone carrying this T cell receptor (beta chain). Amplified regions were TCR beta CDR3 sequences from RNA transcripts. HTBI primers were employed in a first-round RT-PCR of the TCR CDR3. TCRdb reprocessed the multiplex PCR reads via MiXCR and lists one record per CDR3 protein. The sample lists hundreds of thousands of distinct CDR3 sequences, about a sixth occurring once. This entry is derived from a study of T cells in Graves' hyperthyroidism and ophthalmopathy. Each 10 ml fresh peripheral blood draw supplied the PBMCs. CDR1 is LGHDT, CDR2 YNNKEL, per germline (reference sequence). Trimming took 0 bases from V and 4 from J, leaving 19 bases between them. This CDR3 comprises 18 residues.

The chain links TRBV3-1 to TRBJ2-1; a possible D gene is TRBD2 (6 bases). The TCR originated in a woman aged 18-29 years with Graves' ophthalmopathy. The sequenced material came from blood. CDR3 DNA: TGTGCCAGCAGCCAAGATTGGACTACCCCGCCGAATTACAATGAGCAGTTCTTC. Translation: CASSQDWTTPPNYNEQFF.